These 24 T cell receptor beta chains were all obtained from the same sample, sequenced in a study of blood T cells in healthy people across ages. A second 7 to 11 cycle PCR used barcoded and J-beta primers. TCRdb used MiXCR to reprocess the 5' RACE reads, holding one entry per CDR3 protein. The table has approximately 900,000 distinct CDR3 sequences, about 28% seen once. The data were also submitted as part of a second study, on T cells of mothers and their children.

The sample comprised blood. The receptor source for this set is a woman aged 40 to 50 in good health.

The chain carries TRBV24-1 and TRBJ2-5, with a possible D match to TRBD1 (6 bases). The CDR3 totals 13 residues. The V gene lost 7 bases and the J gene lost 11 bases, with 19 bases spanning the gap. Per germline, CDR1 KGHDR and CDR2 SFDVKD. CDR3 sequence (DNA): TGTGCCACCAGAGGGGGTGGTCACAATGAGCAGTACTTC. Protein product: CATRGGGHNEQYF.

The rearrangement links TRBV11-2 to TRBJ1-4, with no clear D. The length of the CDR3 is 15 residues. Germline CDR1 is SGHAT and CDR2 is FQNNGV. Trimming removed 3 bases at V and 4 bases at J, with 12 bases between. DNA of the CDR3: TGTGCCAGCAGCTTTTTTAGGACGAGTAATGAAAAACTGTTTTTT. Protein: CASSFFRTSNEKLFF.

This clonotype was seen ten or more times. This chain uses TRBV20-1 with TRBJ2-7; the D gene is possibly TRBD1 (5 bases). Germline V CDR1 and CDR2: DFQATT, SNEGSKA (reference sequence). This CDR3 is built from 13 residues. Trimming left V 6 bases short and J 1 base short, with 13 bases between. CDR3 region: CSALGARSYEQYF. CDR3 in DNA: TGCAGTGCGCTAGGGGCGCGTTCCTACGAGCAGTACTTC.

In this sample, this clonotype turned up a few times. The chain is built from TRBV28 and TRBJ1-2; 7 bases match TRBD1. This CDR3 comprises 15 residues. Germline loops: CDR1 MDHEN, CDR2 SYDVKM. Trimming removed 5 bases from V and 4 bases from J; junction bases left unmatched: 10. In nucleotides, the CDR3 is TGTGCCAGCAGTCCATCGACAGGGCCCGGCTATGGCTACACCTTC. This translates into CASSPSTGPGYGYTF.

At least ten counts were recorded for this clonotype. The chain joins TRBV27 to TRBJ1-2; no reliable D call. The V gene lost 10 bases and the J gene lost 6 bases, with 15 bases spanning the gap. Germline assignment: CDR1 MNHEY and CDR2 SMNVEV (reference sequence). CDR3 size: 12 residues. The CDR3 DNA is TGTGCCACCCTGAGTACCTTTCATGGCTACACCTTC. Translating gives CATLSTFHGYTF.

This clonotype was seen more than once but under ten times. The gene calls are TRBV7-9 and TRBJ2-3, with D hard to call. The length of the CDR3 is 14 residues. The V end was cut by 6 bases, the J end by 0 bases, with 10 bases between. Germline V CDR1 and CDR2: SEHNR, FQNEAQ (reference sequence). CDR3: CASSPTDSTDTQYF. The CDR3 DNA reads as TGTGCCAGCAGTCCTACAGATAGCACAGATACGCAGTATTTT.

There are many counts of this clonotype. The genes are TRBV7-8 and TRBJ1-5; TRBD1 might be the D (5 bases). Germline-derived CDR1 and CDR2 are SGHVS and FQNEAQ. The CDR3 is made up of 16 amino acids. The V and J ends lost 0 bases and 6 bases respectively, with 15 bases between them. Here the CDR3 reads CASSLAPQVGGQPQHF. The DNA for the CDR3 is TGTGCCAGCAGCTTAGCTCCACAGGTGGGCGGTCAGCCCCAGCATTTT.

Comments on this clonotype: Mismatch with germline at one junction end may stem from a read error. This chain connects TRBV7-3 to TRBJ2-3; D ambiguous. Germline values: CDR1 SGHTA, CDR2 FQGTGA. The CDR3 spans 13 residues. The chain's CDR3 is CASSRWGADTQYF. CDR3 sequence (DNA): TGCGCCAGCAGCCGCTGGGGTGCAGATACGCAGTATTTT. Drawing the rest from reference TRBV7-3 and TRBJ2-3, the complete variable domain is GAGVSQTPSNKVTEKGKYVELRCDPISGHTALYWYRQSLGQGPEFLIYFQGTGAADDSGLPNDRFFAVRPEGSVSTLKIQRTERGDSAVYLCASSRWGADTQYFGPGTRLTVL.

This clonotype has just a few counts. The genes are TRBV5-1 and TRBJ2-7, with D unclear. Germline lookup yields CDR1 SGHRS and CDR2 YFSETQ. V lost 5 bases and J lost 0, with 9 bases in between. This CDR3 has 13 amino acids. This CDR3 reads CASRRPSSYEQYF. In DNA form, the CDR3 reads TGCGCCAGCAGGCGACCCAGCTCCTACGAGCAGTACTTC. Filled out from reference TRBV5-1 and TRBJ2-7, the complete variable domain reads KAGVTQTPRYLIKTRGQQVTLSCSPISGHRSVSWYQQTPGQGLQFLFEYFSETQRNKGNFPGRFSGRQFSNSRSEMNVSTLELGDSALYLCASRRPSSYEQYFGPGTRLTVT.

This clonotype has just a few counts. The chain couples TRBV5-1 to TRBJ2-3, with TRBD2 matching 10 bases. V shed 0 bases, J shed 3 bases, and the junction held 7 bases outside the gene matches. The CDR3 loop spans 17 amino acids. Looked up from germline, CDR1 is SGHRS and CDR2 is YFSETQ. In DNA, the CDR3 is TGCGCCAGCAGCTTGGCCGGGGCTAGCGGGGGAACAGATACGCAGTATTTT. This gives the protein CASSLAGASGGTDTQYF.

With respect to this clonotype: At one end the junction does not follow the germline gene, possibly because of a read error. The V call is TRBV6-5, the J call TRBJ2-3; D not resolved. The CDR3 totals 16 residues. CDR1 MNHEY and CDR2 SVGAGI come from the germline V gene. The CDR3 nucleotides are TGTGCCAGCAGTTACTCCCGGGCAGTCAGCACAGATACGCGGTATTTT. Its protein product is CASSYSRAVSTDTRYF.

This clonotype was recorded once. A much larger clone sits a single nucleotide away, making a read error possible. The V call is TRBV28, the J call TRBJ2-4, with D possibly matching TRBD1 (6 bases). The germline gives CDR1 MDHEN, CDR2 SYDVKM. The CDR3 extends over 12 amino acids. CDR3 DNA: TGTGTCAGCCTTTGGGGGCGCGGAGAGCAGTACTTC. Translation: CVSLWGRGEQYF.

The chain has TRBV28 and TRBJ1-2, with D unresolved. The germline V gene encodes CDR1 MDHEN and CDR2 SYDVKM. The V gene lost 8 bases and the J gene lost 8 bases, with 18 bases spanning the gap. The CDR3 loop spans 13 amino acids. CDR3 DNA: TGTGCCAGCCACGTTCTCGGGGAAGTGGGCTACACCTTC. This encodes CASHVLGEVGYTF.

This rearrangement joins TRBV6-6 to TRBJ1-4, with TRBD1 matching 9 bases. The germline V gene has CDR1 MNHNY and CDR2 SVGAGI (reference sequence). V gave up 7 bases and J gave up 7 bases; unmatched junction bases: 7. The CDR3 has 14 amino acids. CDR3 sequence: CASTGQGNSEKLFF. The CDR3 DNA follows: TGTGCCAGCACCGGACAGGGGAACTCTGAAAAACTGTTTTTT.

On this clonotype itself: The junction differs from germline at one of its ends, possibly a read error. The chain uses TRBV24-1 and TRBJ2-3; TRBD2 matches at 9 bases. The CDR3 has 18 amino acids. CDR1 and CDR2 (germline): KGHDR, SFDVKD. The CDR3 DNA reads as TGTGCCACCGGTGATCGACTTTTAGCGGGGGCTAGCACAGATACGCAGTATTTT. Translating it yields CATGDRLLAGASTDTQYF.

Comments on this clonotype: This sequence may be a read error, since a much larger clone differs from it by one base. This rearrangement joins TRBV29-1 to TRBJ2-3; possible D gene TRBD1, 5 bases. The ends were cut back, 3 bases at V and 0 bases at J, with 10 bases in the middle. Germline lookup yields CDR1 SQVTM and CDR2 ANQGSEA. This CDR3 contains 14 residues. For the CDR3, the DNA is TGCAGCGTTGATTGCAGGGATAGCACAGATACGCAGTATTTT. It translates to CSVDCRDSTDTQYF.

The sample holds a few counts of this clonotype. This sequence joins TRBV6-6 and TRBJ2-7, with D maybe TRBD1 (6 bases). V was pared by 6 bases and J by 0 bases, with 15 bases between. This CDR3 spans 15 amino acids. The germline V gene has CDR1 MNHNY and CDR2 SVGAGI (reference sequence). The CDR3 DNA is TGTGCCAGCAGCGACGACAGGTACAGCTCCTACGAGCAGTACTTC. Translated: CASSDDRYSSYEQYF.

This CDR3 is CASSSPQQETRAYTF. CDR3 bases: TGTGCCAGCAGCTCACCCCAACAGGAGACCCGAGCCTACACCTTC. The gene calls are TRBV7-2 and TRBJ1-2; weak D call: TRBD1 (5 bases). The CDR3 runs to 15 residues. Germline loops: CDR1 SGHTA, CDR2 FQGNSA. The V end was cut by 4 bases, the J end by 10 bases, with 22 bases between.

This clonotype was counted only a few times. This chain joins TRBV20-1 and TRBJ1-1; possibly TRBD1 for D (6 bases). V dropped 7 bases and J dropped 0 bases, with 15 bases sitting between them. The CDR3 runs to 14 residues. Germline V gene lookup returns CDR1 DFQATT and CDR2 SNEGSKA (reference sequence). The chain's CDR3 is CSGKEGGLNTEAFF. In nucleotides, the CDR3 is TGCAGTGGCAAAGAAGGGGGGTTGAACACTGAAGCTTTCTTT.

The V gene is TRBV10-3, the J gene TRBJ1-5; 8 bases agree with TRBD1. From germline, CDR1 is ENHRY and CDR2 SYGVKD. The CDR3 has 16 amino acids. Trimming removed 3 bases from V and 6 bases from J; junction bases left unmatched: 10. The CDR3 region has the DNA TGTGCCATCAGTGAATCAAAACAGGGGGGTTTTCAGCCCCAGCATTTT. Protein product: CAISESKQGGFQPQHF.

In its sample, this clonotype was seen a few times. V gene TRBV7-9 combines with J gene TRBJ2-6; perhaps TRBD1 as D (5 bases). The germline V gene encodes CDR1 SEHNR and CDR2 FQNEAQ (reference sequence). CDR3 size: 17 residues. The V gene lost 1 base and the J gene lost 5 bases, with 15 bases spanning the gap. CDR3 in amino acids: CASSLVSRGFRANVLTF. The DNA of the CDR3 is TGTGCCAGCAGCTTAGTCAGTAGGGGCTTTAGGGCCAACGTCCTGACTTTC.

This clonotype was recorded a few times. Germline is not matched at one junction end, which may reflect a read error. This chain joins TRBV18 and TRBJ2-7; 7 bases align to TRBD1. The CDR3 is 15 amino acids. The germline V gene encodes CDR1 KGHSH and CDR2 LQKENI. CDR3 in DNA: TGTGCCAGCTCACCACTACCGGGACAGATCTACGTGCAGTACTTC. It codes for CASSPLPGQIYVQYF.

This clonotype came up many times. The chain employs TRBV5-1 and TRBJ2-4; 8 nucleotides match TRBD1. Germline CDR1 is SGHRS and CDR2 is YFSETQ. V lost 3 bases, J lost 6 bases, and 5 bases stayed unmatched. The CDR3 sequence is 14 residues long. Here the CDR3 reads CASSSKGQGNIQYF. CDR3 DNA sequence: TGCGCCAGCAGCTCCAAAGGACAGGGAAACATTCAGTACTTC.

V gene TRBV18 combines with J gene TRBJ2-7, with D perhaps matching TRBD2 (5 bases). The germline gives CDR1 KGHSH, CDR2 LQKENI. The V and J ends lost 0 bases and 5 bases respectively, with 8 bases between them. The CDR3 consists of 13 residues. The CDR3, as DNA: TGTGCCAGCTCACCACCTATGGGAGACGAGCAGTACTTC. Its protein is CASSPPMGDEQYF. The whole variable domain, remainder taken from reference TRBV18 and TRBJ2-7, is NAGVMQNPRHLVRRRGQEARLRCSPMKGHSHVYWYRQLPEEGLKFMVYLQKENIIDESGMPKERFSAEFPKEGPSILRIQQVVRGDSAAYFCASSPPMGDEQYFGPGTRLTVT.